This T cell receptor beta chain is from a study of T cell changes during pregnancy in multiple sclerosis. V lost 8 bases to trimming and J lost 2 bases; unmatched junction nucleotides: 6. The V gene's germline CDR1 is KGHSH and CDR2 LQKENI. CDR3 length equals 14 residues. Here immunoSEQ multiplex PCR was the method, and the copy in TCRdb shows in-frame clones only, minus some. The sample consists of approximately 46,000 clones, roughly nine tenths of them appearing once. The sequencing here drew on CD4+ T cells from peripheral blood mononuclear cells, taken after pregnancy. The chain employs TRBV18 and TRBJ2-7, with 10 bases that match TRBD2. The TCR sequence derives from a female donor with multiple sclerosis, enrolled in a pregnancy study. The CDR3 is CASRPGLAPYEQYF. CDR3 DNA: TGTGCCAGCCGCCCGGGACTAGCGCCCTACGAGCAGTACTTC.